This T cell receptor (beta chain) came from a study of T cells in women clearing cervical HPV infection. Turning to the study itself: Case blood was drawn when the lesion was first found; control blood after infection became undetectable. Findings of the study overall: Repertoire richness, not evenness, was significantly elevated in CIN3+ cases versus controls.

Prevalent HPV16 infections were excluded; only incident single HPV16 infections included. In regard to this clone: Its antigen is unknown.

Libraries were prepared by immunoSEQ multiplex PCR; TCRdb keeps only in-frame clonotypes and omits some of them. The listing records approximately 39,000 clones. Material: blood buffy coat. The receptor was isolated from a woman between 18 and 70 years old with a cervical HPV16 infection that either progressed to CIN3+ or cleared (not recorded which).

The CDR3 spells CASSRYSYNEQFF. CDR3 DNA, as far as it was read: TGTGCCAGCAGCCGTTACTCCTACAATGAG. This rearrangement joins TRBV7-2 to TRBJ2-1; no clear D. Coverage ceases 3 residues before the CDR3 finishes, and the germline J gene fills in the end. CDR1 SGHTA and CDR2 FQGNSA come from the germline V gene. This CDR3 spans 13 amino acids. V dropped 5 bases and J dropped 0 bases, with 5 bases sitting between them.